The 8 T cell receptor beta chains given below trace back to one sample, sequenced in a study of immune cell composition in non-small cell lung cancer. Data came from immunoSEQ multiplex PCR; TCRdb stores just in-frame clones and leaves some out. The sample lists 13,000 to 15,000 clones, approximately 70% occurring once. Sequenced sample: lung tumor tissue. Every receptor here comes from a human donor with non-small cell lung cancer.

CDR3 in amino acids: CASSRGGYEQYF. The CDR3 DNA sequence: TGTGCCAGCTCCCGCGGGGGCTACGAGCAGTACTTC. This chain connects TRBV18 to TRBJ2-7; 7 bases line up with TRBD2. The V gene's germline CDR1 is KGHSH and CDR2 LQKENI. The CDR3 spans 12 residues. The V and J ends lost 6 bases and 3 bases, in that order; junction bases with no gene match: 2. The full variable domain, completed using reference TRBV18 and TRBJ2-7, is NAGVMQNPRHLVRRRGQEARLRCSPMKGHSHVYWYRQLPEEGLKFMVYLQKENIIDESGMPKERFSAEFPKEGPSILRIQQVVRGDSAAYFCASSRGGYEQYFGPGTRLTVT.

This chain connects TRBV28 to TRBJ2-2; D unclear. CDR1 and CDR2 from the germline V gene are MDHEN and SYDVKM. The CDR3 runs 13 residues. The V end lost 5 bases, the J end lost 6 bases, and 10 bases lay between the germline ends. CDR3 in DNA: TGTGCCAGCAGTCTTGGCAGTCCCGGGGAGCTGTTTTTT. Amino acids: CASSLGSPGELFF.

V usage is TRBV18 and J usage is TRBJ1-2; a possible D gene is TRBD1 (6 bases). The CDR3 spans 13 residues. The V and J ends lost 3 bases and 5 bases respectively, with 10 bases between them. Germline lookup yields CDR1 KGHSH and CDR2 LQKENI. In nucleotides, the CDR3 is TGTGCCAGCTCACCCCCGGACAGTTATGGCTACACCTTC. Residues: CASSPPDSYGYTF.

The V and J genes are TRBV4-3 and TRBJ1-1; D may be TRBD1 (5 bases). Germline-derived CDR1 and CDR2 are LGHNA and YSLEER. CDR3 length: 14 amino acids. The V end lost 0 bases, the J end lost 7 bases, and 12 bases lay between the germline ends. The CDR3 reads CASSQEAGDSEAFF. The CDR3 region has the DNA TGCGCCAGCAGCCAAGAAGCGGGGGATAGTGAAGCTTTCTTT.

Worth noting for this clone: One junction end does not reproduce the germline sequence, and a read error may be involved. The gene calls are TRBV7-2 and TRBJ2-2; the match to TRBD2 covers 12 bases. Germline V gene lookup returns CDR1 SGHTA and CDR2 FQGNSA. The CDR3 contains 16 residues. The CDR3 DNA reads TGTGCCAGCAGCCTAGCGGGGGGGCCTTCCACCGGGGAGCTGTTTTTT. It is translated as CASSLAGGPSTGELFF.

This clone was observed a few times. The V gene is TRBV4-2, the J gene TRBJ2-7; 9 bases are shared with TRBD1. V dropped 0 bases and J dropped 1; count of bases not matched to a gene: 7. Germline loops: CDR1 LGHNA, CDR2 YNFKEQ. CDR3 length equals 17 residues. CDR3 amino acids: CASSQDPGTGLSYEQYF. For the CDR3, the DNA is TGTGCCAGCAGCCAAGATCCGGGGACAGGGCTATCCTACGAGCAGTACTTC.

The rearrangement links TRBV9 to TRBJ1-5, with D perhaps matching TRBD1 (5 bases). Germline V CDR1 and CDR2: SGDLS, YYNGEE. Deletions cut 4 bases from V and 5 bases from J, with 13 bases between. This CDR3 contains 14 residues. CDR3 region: CASSSGGVDQPQHF. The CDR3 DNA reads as TGTGCCAGCAGCTCCGGGGGGGTTGATCAGCCCCAGCATTTT.

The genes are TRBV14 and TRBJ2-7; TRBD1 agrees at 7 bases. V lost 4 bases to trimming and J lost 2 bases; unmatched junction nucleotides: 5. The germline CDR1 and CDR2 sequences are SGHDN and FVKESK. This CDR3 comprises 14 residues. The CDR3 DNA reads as TGTGCCAGCAGCCCCCGGACAGGCCCCTACGAGCAGTACTTC. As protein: CASSPRTGPYEQYF.